This is a list of T cell receptor beta chains from one sample in a study of monozygotic twins with inflammatory bowel disease. From its re-call of the 5' RACE reads, TCRdb lists each CDR3 protein once, without DNA. Its table lists about 160,000 distinct CDR3 sequences. The sequencing sample was made of blood. The receptor set was obtained from a human donor with ulcerative colitis or Crohn's disease, or a healthy co-twin of an affected twin (not recorded which). The CDR3 runs from the conserved cysteine through the conserved F or W.

j_call v_call cdr3_aa
TRBJ1-4 TRBV7-2 CASSSGTANYEKLFF
TRBJ2-1 TRBV6-1 CASIPTGTSGRGEQFF
TRBJ2-7 TRBV29-1 CSVRDADYEQYF
TRBJ1-3 TRBV20-1 CSASGPNSGNTIYF
TRBJ2-1 TRBV3-1 CASSPTGFGGNEQFF
TRBJ2-5 TRBV7-3 CASSLQGRQTQYF
TRBJ2-3 TRBV27 CASSFMTGLDTQYF
TRBJ2-5 TRBV5-4 CASSRTSGGPQETQYF
TRBJ1-5 TRBV5-1 CASSLKTGANQPQHF
TRBJ1-6 TRBV7-2 CASSLTNSPLHF
TRBJ2-7 TRBV27 CASSLRGYSYEQYF
TRBJ2-7 TRBV18 CASSPRRENYEQYF
TRBJ2-5 TRBV5-5 CASSFKSGGPGGETQYF
TRBJ2-7 TRBV27 CASSLGVSTYEQYF
TRBJ2-2 TRBV12-3/TRBV12-4 CASNPGLAGGAAGELFF
TRBJ2-2 TRBV18 CASSLKTGADDTGELFF
TRBJ2-7 TRBV7-3 CASSLSPGYEQYF
TRBJ2-1 TRBV5-1 CASSLRPWTSGREGNEQFF
TRBJ2-1 TRBV20-1 CSASDPGGAAYNEQFF
TRBJ2-3 TRBV10-3 CATGLAATPDTQYF
TRBJ2-7 TRBV5-1 CASSGLKGPGYEQYF
TRBJ2-2 TRBV18 CASSPGIFTSTGELFF